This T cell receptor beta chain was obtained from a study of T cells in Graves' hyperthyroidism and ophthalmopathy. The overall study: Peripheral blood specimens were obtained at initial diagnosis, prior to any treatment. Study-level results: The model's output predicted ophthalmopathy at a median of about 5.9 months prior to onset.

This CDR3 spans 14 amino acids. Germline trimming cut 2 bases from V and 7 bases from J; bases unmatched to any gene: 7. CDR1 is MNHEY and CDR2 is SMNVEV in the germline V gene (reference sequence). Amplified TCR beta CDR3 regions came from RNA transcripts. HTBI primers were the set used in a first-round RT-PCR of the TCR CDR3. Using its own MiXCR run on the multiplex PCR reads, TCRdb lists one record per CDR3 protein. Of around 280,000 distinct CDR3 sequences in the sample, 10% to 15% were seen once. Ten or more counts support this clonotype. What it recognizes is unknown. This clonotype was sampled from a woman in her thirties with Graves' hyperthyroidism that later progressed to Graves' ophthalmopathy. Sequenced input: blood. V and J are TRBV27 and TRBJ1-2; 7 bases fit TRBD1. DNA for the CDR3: TGTGCCAGCAGTTTAGAACAGGGGTTAAGTGGCTACACCTTC. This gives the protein CASSLEQGLSGYTF.